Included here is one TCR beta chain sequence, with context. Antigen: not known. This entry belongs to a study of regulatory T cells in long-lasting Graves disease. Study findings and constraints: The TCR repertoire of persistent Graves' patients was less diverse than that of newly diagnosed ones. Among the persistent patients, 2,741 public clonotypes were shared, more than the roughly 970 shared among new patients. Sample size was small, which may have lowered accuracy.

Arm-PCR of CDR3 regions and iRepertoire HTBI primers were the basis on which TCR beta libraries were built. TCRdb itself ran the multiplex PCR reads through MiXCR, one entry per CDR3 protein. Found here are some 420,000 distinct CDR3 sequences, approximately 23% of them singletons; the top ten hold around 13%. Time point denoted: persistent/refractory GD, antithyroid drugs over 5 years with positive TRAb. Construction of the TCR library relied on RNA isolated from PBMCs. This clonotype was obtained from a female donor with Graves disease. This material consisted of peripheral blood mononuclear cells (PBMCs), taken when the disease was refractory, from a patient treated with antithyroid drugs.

This CDR3 is CASSQDFGDQPQHF. The CDR3 bases are TGCGCCAGCAGCCAAGATTTCGGGGATCAGCCCCAGCATTTT. The rearrangement joins TRBV4-3 to TRBJ1-5; D gene unclear. Germline CDR1 LGHNA, CDR2 YSLEER. The ends were cut back, 0 bases at V and 5 bases at J, with 8 bases in the middle. The length of the CDR3 is 14 residues.